Following are 5 T cell receptor beta chains from one sample sequenced in a study of human T cells and chemical hapten exposure. Using its own MiXCR run on the RACE reads, TCRdb lists one record per CDR3 protein. Among around 60,000 distinct CDR3 sequences listed, approximately 6.7% were seen once. Time point meaning: pre-sensitization, week 0. The treatment denotes: therapeutic diphenylcyclopropenone sensitization with weekly scalp DPC. The sequencing here drew on whole blood, taken in connection with sensitization to the hapten diphenylcyclopropenone (DPC). These receptors all stem from a woman in her twenties or thirties with alopecia areata. Some clones in this sample may be carry-over from other donors' samples.

This clonotype came up many times. The rearrangement links TRBV7-6 to TRBJ1-1; D uncertain. Germline lookup yields CDR1 SGHVS and CDR2 FNYEAQ. V shed 2 bases and J shed 1 base, with 5 bases lying between them. The CDR3 contains 13 residues. The CDR3 coding sequence is TGTGCCAGCAGCTTATTTGAGAACACTGAAGCTTTCTTT. It codes for CASSLFENTEAFF.

V usage is TRBV6-5 and J usage is TRBJ1-6, with TRBD1 matching 9 bases. There are 13 residues in the CDR3. V lost 11 bases, J lost 8 bases, and 7 bases stayed unmatched. CDR1 and CDR2 from the germline V gene are MNHEY and SVGAGI. The CDR3: CAGQRDRDSPLHF. CDR3 in DNA: TGTGCCGGGCAACGGGACAGGGATTCACCCCTCCACTTT.

Ten or more counts support this clonotype. J is TRBJ2-5 and V is TRBV4-2, with TRBD2 identical over 7 bases. CDR1 is LGHNA and CDR2 is YNFKEQ in the germline V gene. The CDR3 is 16 amino acids. With V trimmed by 0 bases and J by 6 bases, 10 bases remained unmatched. CDR3 DNA: TGTGCCAGCAGCCAAGATGAGGGTAGCGGGTCACAGACCCAGTACTTC. The encoded protein is CASSQDEGSGSQTQYF.

This clonotype was detected many times. CDR3 in amino acids: CASSLEAGAYNSPLHF. CDR3 nucleotide sequence: TGTGCCAGCAGCTTAGAGGCGGGAGCGTATAATTCACCCCTCCACTTT. This sequence joins TRBV11-2 and TRBJ1-6, with unresolved D. V was pared by 0 bases and J by 4 bases, with 10 bases between. The length of the CDR3 is 16 residues. Germline assignment: CDR1 SGHAT and CDR2 FQNNGV.

This clonotype was found many times. V gene TRBV3-1 combines with J gene TRBJ1-3; a weak D match, TRBD1 (6 bases). V gave up 3 bases and J gave up 0 bases, with 9 bases separating them. The CDR3 is 15 residues long. CDR1 is LGHDT, CDR2 YNNKEL, per germline (reference sequence). The CDR3 bases are TGTGCCAGCAGCCACGGACAGAGCTCTGGAAACACCATATATTTT. Translation gives CASSHGQSSGNTIYF.